These T cell receptor beta chains were read from a single sample in a study of blood T cell repertoires in COVID-19. Method: immunoSEQ multiplex PCR; TCRdb's copy keeps in-frame clones and lacks some. The sample lists around 60,000 clones; approximately 88% were seen once. Source material: peripheral blood. These receptors came from a man aged 50-60 years with active COVID-19. Both conserved end residues are part of each CDR3. The D gene is left open where the match is weak. Where a row states a size, it is once, few, many or the class of an expanded clone; other rows omit it.

d_call j_call clone_size v_call cdr3_nt cdr3_aa
- TRBJ1-2 - TRBV3-1/TRBV3-2 TGTGCCAGCAGCCAAGATGGGTACAGGTTAAGCCCCGATGGCTACACCTTC CASSQDGYRLSPDGYTF
- TRBJ1-2 - TRBV10-3 TGTGCCATCAGTGATTTCTCGTTTAACTATGGCTACACCTTC CAISDFSFNYGYTF
- TRBJ2-2 - TRBV7-2 TGTGCCAGCAGCCCATTGAGGACACTCCTGAACACCGGGGAGCTGTTTTTT CASSPLRTLLNTGELFF
- TRBJ2-2 - TRBV5-4 TGTGCCAGCAGCTTGGCCCAGGGGACCGGGGAGCTGTTTTTT CASSLAQGTGELFF
TRBD1 TRBJ2-7 - TRBV19 TGTGCCAGTAGTGTACAGGGGGATCGGGGCGAGCAGTACTTC CASSVQGDRGEQYF
TRBD1 TRBJ1-1 - TRBV3-1/TRBV3-2 TGTGCCAGCTGCCGAGGGACAGGGAGAAACACTGAAGCTTTCTTT CASCRGTGRNTEAFF
- TRBJ2-5 - TRBV6-6 TGTGCCAGCAGTGCGACTAGTGCCTCTCAGGAGACCCAGTACTTC CASSATSASQETQYF
- TRBJ2-3 - TRBV10-3 TGTGCCATCAGTGACCTGATTGGGGGCAGGGTGGGCACAGATACGCAGTATTTT CAISDLIGGRVGTDTQYF
TRBD1 TRBJ1-2 once TRBV7-9 TGTGCCAGCAGCTTAAGGATTGGACAGGGGGAGGACTATGGCTACACCTTC CASSLRIGQGEDYGYTF
TRBD2 TRBJ2-1 - TRBV9 TGTGCCAGCAGCGAGGGAATACTAGCGGGGGGTTCCAATGAGCAGTTCTTC CASSEGILAGGSNEQFF
- TRBJ2-7 - TRBV28 TGTGCCAGCAGTTTTGATTTGGCGGGGTTATCCTACGAGCAGTACTTC CASSFDLAGLSYEQYF
TRBD1 TRBJ2-7 - TRBV11-2 TGTGCCAGCAGCTCGTTACAGGGGGCTGGACCCTACGAGCAGTACTTC CASSSLQGAGPYEQYF
TRBD1 TRBJ2-3 once TRBV7-2 TGTGCCAGCAGCCTAGAGGGACAGGGGGCGCCTGGGGATACGCAGTATTTT CASSLEGQGAPGDTQYF
TRBD1 TRBJ2-5 - TRBV6-5 TGTGCCAGCAGGGACAGGGGGCCGGAGACCCAGTACTTC CASRDRGPETQYF
TRBD2 TRBJ2-1 - TRBV7-9 TGTGCCAGCAGCCAATCGGGGGGAAATGAGCAGTTCTTC CASSQSGGNEQFF
TRBD2 TRBJ2-7 - TRBV9 TGTGCCAGCAGCGTAGGCGGGGGGACCTCCTACGAGCAGTACTTC CASSVGGGTSYEQYF